This is a list of T cell receptor beta chains from one sample in a study of cytomegalovirus exposure and HLA in healthy donors. Libraries were prepared by immunoSEQ multiplex PCR; TCRdb keeps only in-frame clonotypes and omits some of them. The sample consists of 310,000 or so clones, approximately 90% of them appearing once. The sequenced material came from PBMCs. The receptors derive from a woman aged 18-29 years in good health and CMV-seronegative. The CDR3 runs from the conserved cysteine through the conserved F or W. D genes are given only for firm matches. Not all rows give a size; the values are once, few, many and, for expanded clones, a class.

abundance	j_gene	v_gene	d_gene	CDR3nt	CDR3aa
.	TRBJ2-3	TRBV10-3	TRBD1	TGTGCCATCAGGCCCGGGACAGGGTTTTCCCACACAGATACGCAGTATTTT	CAIRPGTGFSHTDTQYF
once	TRBJ2-2	TRBV6-7	TRBD1	TGTGCCAGCAGTTATCTGCCGGGACAGGGTAACACCGGGGAGCTGTTTTTT	CASSYLPGQGNTGELFF
.	TRBJ2-1	TRBV4-1	TRBD1	TGCGCCAGCAGACCGGGACAGGGAAACTACAATGAGCAGTTCTTC	CASRPGQGNYNEQFF
.	TRBJ2-4	TRBV30	TRBD2	TGTGCCTGGAGTGTACGGGGGGGGGACCGCCGACGAGGAGCCATTCAGTACTTC	CAWSVRGGDRRRGAIQYF
.	TRBJ2-7	TRBV5-4	TRBD2	TGTGCCAGCAGCGGGGGGACTAGCGGGGCCTACGAGCAGTACTTC	CASSGGTSGAYEQYF
once	TRBJ2-5	TRBV30	.	TGTGCCTGGAGTTCGTATCGTCGGACCCAGTACTTC	CAWSSYRRTQYF
few	TRBJ1-1	TRBV4-1	TRBD1	TGCGCCAGCAGCCAGGGGACAGTTCGGGTACAAGCTTTCTTT	CASSQGTVRVQAFF
.	TRBJ2-5	TRBV7-2	TRBD1	TGTGCCAGCAGCTTACGTGCGACAGGGGTTTGGGAGACCCAGTACTTC	CASSLRATGVWETQYF
.	TRBJ2-5	TRBV9	.	TGTGCCAGCAGCGTGTTGGACTTTCAAGAGACCCAGTACTTC	CASSVLDFQETQYF
.	TRBJ1-1	TRBV6-1	.	TGTGCCAGCAGTGGACAGGTAAAGAACACTGAAGCTTTCTTT	CASSGQVKNTEAFF
.	TRBJ2-1	TRBV6-4	TRBD2	TGTGCCAGCAGTGACTCCAGCGGGGACTACAATGAGCAGTTCTTC	CASSDSSGDYNEQFF
.	TRBJ1-5	TRBV15	TRBD1	TGTGCCACCAGTGCGGACAGGGACCAGCCCCAGCATTTT	CATSADRDQPQHF
.	TRBJ2-1	TRBV14	TRBD1	TGTGCCAGCAGCCAAGGGACAGGACGCTACAATGAGCAGTTCTTC	CASSQGTGRYNEQFF
once	TRBJ1-2	TRBV6-5	.	TGTGCCAGCAGTTACCGGCCTGCAGGGTACTATGGCTACACCTTC	CASSYRPAGYYGYTF
.	TRBJ2-2	TRBV9	TRBD1	TGTGCATCACAGGGGGCCCGTTCCGGGGAGCTGTTTTTT	CASQGARSGELFF
.	TRBJ1-1	TRBV20-1	.	TGCAGTGCTAGGCGACAGATTGAAGCTTTCTTT	CSARRQIEAFF
.	TRBJ2-1	TRBV19	.	TGTGCCAGTAGTATAGTGGGCATTGAGCAGTTCTTC	CASSIVGIEQFF
few	TRBJ2-1	TRBV2	.	TGTGCCAGCAGTGAGAACAGGGATTTCTACAATGAGCAGTTCTTC	CASSENRDFYNEQFF
.	TRBJ1-4	TRBV2	.	TGTGCCAGCCTAAGCGGGGTTCTACTTAATGAAAAACTGTTTTTT	CASLSGVLLNEKLFF
.	TRBJ1-2	TRBV19	TRBD1	TGTGTCACCCCGGACAGGGACTATGGCTACACCTTC	CVTPDRDYGYTF
once	TRBJ2-3	TRBV5-1	TRBD1	TGCGCCAGCAGCCTCCGGACAGGTTCTAGCACAGATACGCAGTATTTT	CASSLRTGSSTDTQYF
once	TRBJ1-5	TRBV6-1	TRBD1	TGTGCCAGCAGTGACAGGGGGCAAGGGCAGCCCCAGCATTTT	CASSDRGQGQPQHF
once	TRBJ1-1	TRBV27	TRBD1	TGTGCCAGCAACAAACAAGGACAGGTGCCTGAAGCTTTCTTT	CASNKQGQVPEAFF